The 21 T cell receptor beta chains below come from one sample, sequenced in a study of technical replicates of blood from a few donors (dated by TCRdb to about 2017). The library was obtained by the immunoSEQ multiplex PCR assay. TCRdb mirrors the immuneACCESS table, restricted to in-frame sequences. Some clones are absent from its copies; in checked studies, under half trace to an unresolved V gene, and the reason for the others is unknown. In all, the sample holds under 80,000 clones, and almost 98% of those were seen once. The ten most abundant clones make up over 0.2% of the sample. The specimen was T cells isolated from PBMCs. These receptor sequences come from a human donor in good health.

This chain links TRBV5-4 with TRBJ2-7, with D hard to call. The CDR3 consists of 14 residues. Germline V gives CDR1 SGHNT, CDR2 YYREEE (reference sequence). The V end was cut by 4 bases, the J end by 3 bases, with 14 bases between. The DNA for the CDR3 is TGTGCCAGCAGCCGCAAGACAAATAGCTACGAGCAGTACTTC. Protein product: CASSRKTNSYEQYF.

This clone was seen once. The chain uses TRBV5-1 and TRBJ2-7; the match to TRBD1 covers 8 bases. V lost 4 bases to trimming and J lost 5 bases; unmatched junction nucleotides: 5. This CDR3 spans 13 amino acids. From germline, CDR1 is SGHRS and CDR2 YFSETQ. The CDR3 nucleotides read TGCGCCAGCAGCCCCTACAGGGGGGACGAGCAGTACTTC. Its translation is CASSPYRGDEQYF.

The V call is TRBV27, the J call TRBJ1-4; maybe TRBD1 (6 bases). The V end lost 10 bases, the J end lost 8 bases, and 17 bases lay between the germline ends. The CDR3 totals 13 residues. Germline V gives CDR1 MNHEY, CDR2 SMNVEV (reference sequence). The CDR3 region is CATPRGSWEKLFF. CDR3 nucleotide sequence: TGTGCCACCCCGAGGGGGAGTTGGGAAAAACTGTTTTTT.

This chain connects TRBV4-1 to TRBJ1-1; the D gene is possibly TRBD1 (5 bases). The germline V gene has CDR1 MGHRA and CDR2 YSYEKL. The CDR3 loop spans 14 amino acids. V was clipped by 2 bases and J by 7 bases, with 14 bases between them. The CDR3 reads CASSQPGRGGEAFF. CDR3 in DNA: TGCGCCAGCAGCCAACCCGGAAGGGGCGGTGAAGCTTTCTTT.

The CDR3 coding sequence is TGTGCCAGCAGCTTGGGGAGTCCCGGGGCCAACGTCCTGACTTTC. Translation gives CASSLGSPGANVLTF. The V and J genes are TRBV5-4 and TRBJ2-6; D gene unclear. The germline V and J ends were trimmed by 0 bases and 4 bases, with 8 bases remaining between them. Germline loops: CDR1 SGHNT, CDR2 YYREEE (reference sequence). This CDR3 contains 15 residues.

The CDR3 DNA sequence: TGCAGCATAAAGCTGGCGGAATTAGTCGTTCCCGGGGAGCTGTTTTTT. This encodes CSIKLAELVVPGELFF. The chain employs TRBV29-1 and TRBJ2-2; D unclear. The CDR3 totals 16 residues. Looked up from germline, CDR1 is SQVTM and CDR2 is ANQGSEA. The ends were cut back, 8 bases at V and 6 bases at J, with 25 bases in the middle.

J is TRBJ1-5 and V is TRBV6-1; possibly TRBD1 for D (5 bases). With 3 bases removed from V and 5 bases from J, the gap between germline ends came to 14 bases. From germline, CDR1 is MNHNS and CDR2 SASEGT. CDR3 length: 15 residues. The CDR3 DNA reads TGTGCCAGCAGTGACAGCAGGGCTGGATATCAGCCCCAGCATTTT. Translating gives CASSDSRAGYQPQHF.

This clone showed up just once. The V call is TRBV7-6, the J call TRBJ2-1; the D gene is possibly TRBD2 (6 bases). Germline V CDR1 and CDR2: SGHVS, FNYEAQ. The CDR3 sequence is 16 residues long. The V gene lost 5 bases and the J gene lost 4 bases, with 18 bases spanning the gap. The CDR3 DNA is TGTGCCAGCAGCGAAGGGGACTCCTTCCGATACAATGAGCAGTTCTTC. The encoded protein is CASSEGDSFRYNEQFF.

The chain recombines TRBV10-1 with TRBJ1-1; D is ambiguous. V lost 2 bases and J lost 6, with 10 bases in between. There are 13 residues in the CDR3. Per germline, CDR1 WNHNN and CDR2 SYGVQD (reference sequence). CDR3 sequence: CASSEGSGSEAFF. In DNA form, the CDR3 reads TGCGCCAGCAGTGAGGGCAGCGGATCTGAAGCTTTCTTT.

The chain combines TRBV5-1 with TRBJ1-3; D gene uncertain. Trimming removed 4 bases from V and 1 base from J, with 15 bases in between. The CDR3 has 16 amino acids. Germline V gene data show CDR1 as SGHRS and CDR2 as YFSETQ. As DNA, the CDR3 is TGCGCCAGCAGCCCGGGAATGGCTCTTTCTGGAAACACCATATATTTT. Protein sequence: CASSPGMALSGNTIYF.

This rearrangement joins TRBV6-1 to TRBJ2-7, with TRBD2 identical over 7 bases. The CDR3 contains 13 residues. V was clipped by 5 bases and J by 3 bases; unmatched bases: 4. Germline loops: CDR1 MNHNS, CDR2 SASEGT. In DNA, the CDR3 is TGTGCCAGCAGTCCGGCGGGAGTCTACGAGCAGTACTTC. The encoded protein is CASSPAGVYEQYF.

The chain couples TRBV5-4 to TRBJ1-6; TRBD1 might be the D (6 bases). The CDR3 covers 13 residues. CDR1 and CDR2 from the germline V gene are SGHNT and YYREEE (reference sequence). V dropped 2 bases and J dropped 8 bases, with 8 bases sitting between them. The CDR3 loop is CASSLGGDSPLHF. Here the CDR3 DNA reads TGTGCCAGCAGCTTAGGGGGAGATTCACCCCTCCACTTT.

V gene TRBV30 combines with J gene TRBJ1-1; 9 bases line up with TRBD1. The germline gives CDR1 GTSNPN, CDR2 SVGIG (reference sequence). The CDR3 spans 16 residues. The J segment lost 0 bases and the V segment lost 1 base, leaving 6 bases of the junction unmatched. In DNA form, the CDR3 reads TGTGCCTGGAGTGAACAGGGGGCGTCTTTGAACACTGAAGCTTTCTTT. Translated: CAWSEQGASLNTEAFF.

The chain employs TRBV15 and TRBJ2-2; D perhaps matches TRBD2 (6 bases). CDR1 and CDR2 from the germline V gene are LNHNV and YYDKDF (reference sequence). This CDR3 has 17 residues. V was pared by 0 bases and J by 5 bases, with 16 bases between. The CDR3 loop reads CATSRDPGGRSTGELFF. As DNA, the CDR3 is TGTGCCACCAGCAGAGATCCCGGGGGACGCTCAACCGGGGAGCTGTTTTTT.

The chain links TRBV2 to TRBJ1-5; D not resolved. There are 13 residues in the CDR3. Per germline, CDR1 SNHLY and CDR2 FYNNEI. The V end lost 7 bases, the J end lost 3 bases, and 10 bases lay between the germline ends. The CDR3 is CASIRDNNQPQHF. The CDR3 region has the DNA TGTGCCAGCATCCGCGACAACAATCAGCCCCAGCATTTT.

The rearrangement joins TRBV7-6 to TRBJ2-1; 9 bases align to TRBD1. The J segment lost 6 bases and the V segment lost 5 bases, leaving 17 bases of the junction unmatched. CDR3 length: 18 residues. Germline CDR1 is SGHVS and CDR2 is FNYEAQ. The CDR3: CASSAMGVRDRVGNEQFF. CDR3 bases: TGTGCCAGCAGCGCGATGGGAGTCCGGGACAGGGTTGGCAATGAGCAGTTCTTC.

With regard to this clone: The same CDR3 is also encoded by other DNA sequences in this sample. The rearrangement joins TRBV9 to TRBJ2-1; 8 nucleotides agree with TRBD2. V dropped 2 bases and J dropped 1; count of bases not matched to a gene: 2. The CDR3 runs 15 residues. Germline CDR1 and CDR2: SGDLS and YYNGEE. The CDR3 region is CASSVSGGSYNEQFF. Here the CDR3 DNA reads TGTGCCAGCAGCGTGAGCGGGGGATCCTACAATGAGCAGTTCTTC.

This sequence joins TRBV7-9 and TRBJ1-6; 9 bases map to TRBD1. This CDR3 comprises 14 residues. Germline lookup yields CDR1 SEHNR and CDR2 FQNEAQ (reference sequence). V gave up 4 bases and J gave up 9 bases; unmatched junction bases: 4. DNA for the CDR3: TGTGCCAGCAGCTCAGGACAGGGGAGTTCACCCCTCCACTTT. Translating it yields CASSSGQGSSPLHF.

V usage is TRBV27 and J usage is TRBJ2-3; 8 bases fit TRBD2. CDR3 length: 16 residues. In germline, CDR1 is MNHEY, CDR2 SMNVEV (reference sequence). V gave up 8 bases and J gave up 6 bases; unmatched junction bases: 16. In nucleotides, the CDR3 is TGTGCCAGCGGTGGAGGTAGCGGGACTAGATACGATACGCAGTATTTT. It specifies CASGGGSGTRYDTQYF.

This clone was seen once. This chain uses TRBV5-4 with TRBJ1-1, with D uncertain. There are 13 residues in the CDR3. Germline V CDR1 and CDR2: SGHNT, YYREEE (reference sequence). The V and J ends lost 5 bases and 8 bases respectively, with 16 bases between them. The CDR3 region is CASRVGSSGEAFF. CDR3 bases: TGTGCCAGCAGAGTTGGGTCATCGGGGGAAGCTTTCTTT.

The genes are TRBV6-1 and TRBJ1-1; 7 bases line up with TRBD1. V dropped 10 bases and J dropped 2; count of bases not matched to a gene: 10. CDR3 length: 14 amino acids. Germline CDR1 is MNHNS and CDR2 is SASEGT. In DNA, the CDR3 is TGTGCCACGGAAAAGGGGGCGCGTAACACTGAAGCTTTCTTT. Its translation: CATEKGARNTEAFF.